Listed here are 22 T cell receptor beta chains from one sample, sequenced in a study of blood T cell repertoires in COVID-19. Sequencing was performed with immunoSEQ multiplex PCR; in TCRdb, only in-frame clones are kept and a portion is missing. The table has approximately 170,000 clones, less than 85% seen once. Sequencing was done on a sample of peripheral blood. Receptors originate from a woman aged 80 or over with active or convalescent COVID-19.

The rearrangement uses TRBV6-6 and TRBJ2-3; TRBD2 might be the D (5 bases). CDR1 and CDR2 (germline): MNHNY, SVGAGI (reference sequence). V lost 2 bases and J lost 0, with 12 bases in between. The CDR3 has 16 residues. The CDR3 sequence: CASSYNSGVSTDTQYF. DNA for the CDR3: TGTGCCAGCAGTTACAATTCCGGGGTGAGCACAGATACGCAGTATTTT.

This clone was seen only once. The genes are TRBV9 and TRBJ2-5, with TRBD2 identical over 8 bases. The CDR3 length is 13 residues. Germline V lookup: CDR1 SGDLS, CDR2 YYNGEE. The V and J ends lost 8 bases and 1 base, in that order; junction bases with no gene match: 4. CDR3 nucleotide sequence: TGTGCCAGAACTAGCGGCCCCCAAGAGACCCAGTACTTC. Translation gives CARTSGPQETQYF.

This rearrangement joins TRBV28 to TRBJ2-4, with D perhaps matching TRBD2 (6 bases). The CDR3 is made up of 19 amino acids. V gave up 3 bases and J gave up 0 bases, with 21 bases separating them. In germline, CDR1 is MDHEN, CDR2 SYDVKM. The CDR3: CASSFSGSGIELAKNIQYF. The CDR3, as DNA: TGTGCCAGCAGTTTTTCCGGTAGCGGAATCGAACTAGCCAAAAACATTCAGTACTTC.

J is TRBJ2-5 and V is TRBV6-5; D perhaps matches TRBD2 (6 bases). V lost 5 bases and J lost 7, with 14 bases in between. Germline V gives CDR1 MNHEY, CDR2 SVGAGI. The CDR3 consists of 13 residues. The CDR3 here is CASSPGTFGTQYF. CDR3 sequence (DNA): TGTGCCAGCAGTCCCGGGACTTTCGGGACCCAGTACTTC.

V gene TRBV7-9 combines with J gene TRBJ1-3; D unclear. The V gene lost 6 bases and the J gene lost 0 bases, with 9 bases spanning the gap. Germline CDR1 is SEHNR and CDR2 is FQNEAQ (reference sequence). The CDR3 totals 14 residues. As DNA, the CDR3 is TGTGCCAGCAGGCGGATAACCTCTGGAAACACCATATATTTT. It specifies CASRRITSGNTIYF.

This clone was detected only a few times. The CDR3 nucleotides are TGTGCCATCAGTGACGGGTGGCGGGAGGGGGGTGAGCAGTTCTTC. Residues: CAISDGWREGGEQFF. This chain joins TRBV10-3 and TRBJ2-1; TRBD2 matches at 9 bases. Per germline, CDR1 ENHRY and CDR2 SYGVKD. The CDR3 sequence is 15 residues long. V was clipped by 3 bases and J by 9 bases; unmatched bases: 9.

This chain connects TRBV5-6 to TRBJ2-1, with 7 bases fitting TRBD2. The CDR3 is made up of 15 amino acids. The ends lost 0 bases at V and 5 bases at J; junction bases unmatched: 5. From germline, CDR1 is SGHDT and CDR2 YYEEEE. The CDR3 nucleotides are TGTGCCAGCAGCTTGGGGGCTAGCGGACACAATGAGCAGTTCTTC. Its protein product is CASSLGASGHNEQFF.

The CDR3 sequence: CALGIYNSPLHF. The CDR3 bases are TGTGCCCTGGGCATTTATAATTCACCCCTCCACTTT. The chain recombines TRBV6-5 with TRBJ1-6; D is unresolved. This CDR3 is 12 amino acids long. V was clipped by 11 bases and J by 4 bases, with 9 bases between them. Looked up from germline, CDR1 is MNHEY and CDR2 is SVGAGI.

The rearrangement links TRBV28 to TRBJ1-4, with TRBD1 identical over 9 bases. This CDR3 is built from 16 residues. The germline V gene has CDR1 MDHEN and CDR2 SYDVKM. Trimming cost V 2 bases and J 7 bases; bases outside gene matches: 8. The CDR3 is CASSLPRTGDREKLFF. As DNA, the CDR3 is TGTGCCAGCAGTTTACCAAGGACAGGGGATCGTGAAAAACTGTTTTTT.

CDR3 in DNA: TGTGCCAGCAGTTCCGACGGGACTAGCCTTACCGGGGAGCTGTTTTTT. Translating gives CASSSDGTSLTGELFF. The genes are TRBV6-6 and TRBJ2-2; 9 bases are a match to TRBD2. Germline CDR1 MNHNY, CDR2 SVGAGI (reference sequence). J was trimmed by 5 bases and V by 4 bases; bases with no gene match: 8. The CDR3 covers 16 residues.

The gene calls are TRBV7-6 and TRBJ2-1; 8 nucleotides agree with TRBD1. With V trimmed by 4 bases and J by 7 bases, 9 bases remained unmatched. CDR3 size: 15 residues. Germline V CDR1 and CDR2: SGHVS, FNYEAQ. The CDR3 bases are TGTGCCAGCAGCTCCCGGGGGACAGGATTAAATGAGCAGTTCTTC. It translates to CASSSRGTGLNEQFF.

Notes on this clone: This same CDR3 is encoded by further DNA sequences in the sample. The chain carries TRBV25-1 and TRBJ2-1, with TRBD2 matching over 14 bases. The germline V gene has CDR1 MGHDK and CDR2 SYGVNS. The ends lost 2 bases at V and 4 bases at J; junction bases unmatched: 1. This CDR3 contains 16 residues. The CDR3 sequence: CASSERLAGGYNEQFF. The CDR3 coding sequence is TGTGCCAGCAGTGAACGACTAGCGGGAGGGTACAATGAGCAGTTCTTC.

This clone has just one count. This chain joins TRBV7-3 and TRBJ2-1; TRBD2 matches at 8 bases. Trimming at V came to 5 bases and at J to 9 bases, leaving 6 bases not matched to a gene. CDR1 is SGHTA, CDR2 FQGTGA, per germline. The CDR3 contains 13 residues. The CDR3 reads CASSKERELEQFF. The CDR3 region has the DNA TGTGCCAGCAGCAAAGAGCGGGAGCTTGAGCAGTTCTTC. Variable domain in full (rest from reference TRBV7-3 and TRBJ2-1): GAGVSQTPSNKVTEKGKYVELRCDPISGHTALYWYRQSLGQGPEFLIYFQGTGAADDSGLPNDRFFAVRPEGSVSTLKIQRTERGDSAVYLCASSKERELEQFFGPGTRLTVL.

This clone was seen a handful of times. The chain links TRBV21-1 to TRBJ1-5; TRBD1 reflects the table's D call only, with no check against the DNA. TRBV21-1 is reported as a pseudogene. This CDR3 has 13 residues. The CDR3: CARTDRIHQPQHF. Here the CDR3 DNA reads TGTGCCAGAACGGACAGAATACATCAGCCCCAGCATTTT.

The V gene is TRBV7-9, the J gene TRBJ2-2; tentatively, D is TRBD2 (7 bases). Per the germline V gene, CDR1 is SEHNR and CDR2 is FQNEAQ (reference sequence). V lost 5 bases to trimming and J lost 6 bases, with 13 bases between them. The CDR3 spans 14 residues. CDR3 loop: CASSPGGAAGELFF. In DNA form, the CDR3 reads TGTGCCAGCAGCCCGGGGGGCGCAGCCGGGGAGCTGTTTTTT.

The gene calls are TRBV2 and TRBJ1-1, with D possibly being TRBD1 (6 bases). CDR1 SNHLY and CDR2 FYNNEI come from the germline V gene. The V gene lost 2 bases and the J gene lost 4 bases, with 8 bases spanning the gap. CDR3 length: 13 residues. CDR3 residues: CASSEQGGTEAFF. CDR3 DNA: TGTGCCAGCAGTGAACAAGGGGGCACTGAAGCTTTCTTT.

For the CDR3, the DNA is TGTGCCACCAGTGATCCGGGACAGGCGTCTTATGGCTACACCTTC. Residues: CATSDPGQASYGYTF. This chain uses TRBV24-1 with TRBJ1-2; TRBD1 agrees at 8 bases. Germline CDR1 reads KGHDR; CDR2 reads SFDVKD. The junction had 7 bases not matched to a gene; V was cut back by 3 bases and J by 5 bases. The CDR3 is 15 residues long.

This clone was detected only a few times. This chain links TRBV5-1 with TRBJ2-3; 8 nucleotides match TRBD2. V shed 4 bases, J shed 0 bases, and the junction held 4 bases outside the gene matches. The CDR3 sequence is 15 residues long. Germline V gene sequence: CDR1 SGHRS, CDR2 YFSETQ. Here the CDR3 DNA reads TGCGCCAGCAGCATAGCGGGACCTAGCACAGATACGCAGTATTTT. Translated, it gives CASSIAGPSTDTQYF.

This clone has only a few counts. The V and J genes are TRBV19 and TRBJ2-7, with a possible D match to TRBD1 (6 bases). This CDR3 has 14 amino acids. Per the germline V gene, CDR1 is LNHDA and CDR2 is SQIVND (reference sequence). Trimming removed 5 bases at V and 3 bases at J, with 14 bases between. The CDR3 protein is CASSPGQRHYEQYF. The CDR3 DNA reads TGTGCCAGTAGTCCAGGACAGAGGCACTACGAGCAGTACTTC.

The V and J genes are TRBV6-5 and TRBJ1-2, with D hard to call. There are 13 residues in the CDR3. Germline loops: CDR1 MNHEY, CDR2 SVGAGI. The V end lost 5 bases, the J end lost 4 bases, and 11 bases lay between the germline ends. This CDR3 reads CASSPTDLYGYTF. The CDR3 nucleotides are TGTGCCAGCAGTCCAACAGACCTCTATGGCTACACCTTC.

This clone is a singleton in its sample. The chain links TRBV5-1 to TRBJ2-1; perhaps TRBD1 as D (6 bases). CDR3 length: 15 amino acids. Trimming stripped 4 bases from V and 1 base from J, with 12 bases between. Germline CDR1 reads SGHRS; CDR2 reads YFSETQ. CDR3 in DNA: TGCGCCAGCAGCGCACAACAGGGTTCCTACAATGAGCAGTTCTTC. Amino acid sequence: CASSAQQGSYNEQFF.

The V call is TRBV28, the J call TRBJ2-7; tentatively, D is TRBD1 (6 bases). Germline V lookup: CDR1 MDHEN, CDR2 SYDVKM. The CDR3 is 15 residues long. The V end was cut by 7 bases, the J end by 3 bases, with 19 bases between. The DNA for the CDR3 is TGTGCCAGCACCCCGACGGGACACAACCTCTACGAGCAGTACTTC. Translated, it gives CASTPTGHNLYEQYF.